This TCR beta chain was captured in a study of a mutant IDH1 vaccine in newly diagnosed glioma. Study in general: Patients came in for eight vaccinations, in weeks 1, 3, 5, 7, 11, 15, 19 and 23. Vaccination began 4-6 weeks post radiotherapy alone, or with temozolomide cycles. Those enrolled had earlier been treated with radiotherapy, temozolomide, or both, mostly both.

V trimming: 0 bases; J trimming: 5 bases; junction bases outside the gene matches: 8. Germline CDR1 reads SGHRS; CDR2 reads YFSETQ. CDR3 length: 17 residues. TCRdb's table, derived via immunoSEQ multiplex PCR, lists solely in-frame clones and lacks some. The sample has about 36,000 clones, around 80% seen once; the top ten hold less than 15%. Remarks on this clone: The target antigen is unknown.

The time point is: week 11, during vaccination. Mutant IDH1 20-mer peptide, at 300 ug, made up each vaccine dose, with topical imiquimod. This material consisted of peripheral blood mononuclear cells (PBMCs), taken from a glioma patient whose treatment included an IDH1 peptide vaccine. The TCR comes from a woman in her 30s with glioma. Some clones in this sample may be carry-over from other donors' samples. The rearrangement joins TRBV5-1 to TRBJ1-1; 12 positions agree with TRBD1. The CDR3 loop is CASSLVRDRGRGTEAFF. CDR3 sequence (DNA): TGCGCCAGCAGCTTGGTTAGGGACAGGGGGCGCGGAACTGAAGCTTTCTTT.